This T cell receptor (beta chain) was captured in a study of regulatory T cells in long-lasting Graves disease. Study-level results: The TCR repertoire of persistent Graves' patients was less diverse than that of newly diagnosed ones. What was studied was peripheral blood only, and not thyroid tissue.

With iRepertoire HTBI primers and Arm-PCR of CDR3 regions, TCR beta libraries were built. TCRdb fed the multiplex PCR reads into MiXCR, producing one record per CDR3 protein. The sample shows around 400,000 distinct CDR3 sequences, around 23% of them seen only once. CDR1 is ENHRY and CDR2 is SYGVKD in the germline V gene. The CDR3 loop spans 13 amino acids. Trimming stripped 6 bases from V and 5 bases from J, with 14 bases between. With regard to this clonotype: Its specificity is not known.

Described time point: persistent/refractory GD, antithyroid drugs over 5 years with positive TRAb. PBMC RNA served as the TCR library source. The sequence was collected from a female donor with Graves disease. Source: peripheral blood mononuclear cells (PBMCs), taken when the disease was refractory, from a patient treated with antithyroid drugs. The J gene is TRBJ2-7, the V gene TRBV10-3; D is unresolved. CDR3 in amino acids: CAISGTGRNEQYF. DNA of the CDR3: TGTGCCATCAGCGGAACCGGGCGGAACGAGCAGTACTTC.